Given below is one TCR beta chain in context. Antigen specificity is unknown. Relative to the germline gene, one junction end is altered; a read error may explain this. TCRbeta libraries were built with three rounds of nested PCR, modified from ARM-PCR. TCRdb ran MiXCR on the multiplex PCR reads and lists one entry per CDR3 protein. The sample has fewer than 100,000 distinct CDR3 sequences, approximately 73% seen once; the top ten hold 21%. The template was RNA from unsorted bulk tissue. This non-tumor lung sample came from over 3 cm beyond the tumor edge. This entry belongs to a study of tumor and adjacent non-tumor tissue in lung cancer. Study overall: The cohort had 12 to 13 adenocarcinoma, a couple of squamous cell and 1 small cell patients. Some 4.1 million productive TCRbeta reads were obtained per sample on average.

Study-level points and caveats: Higher tumor TCR diversity was associated with shorter survival. Tumor repertoires had a smaller top 100 clone share than normal lung.

The specimen sequenced was distant non-tumor lung tissue. The source of this sequence is a woman aged 50 to 60 with non-small cell lung cancer.

This chain's CDR3 is CASSGAGGQQPQHF. CDR3 coding DNA: TGCGCTAGCAGTGGGGCTGGTGGGCAGCAGCCCCAGCATTTC. The rearrangement uses TRBV10-2 and TRBJ1-5, with D possibly TRBD1 on 5 matching bases. From germline, CDR1 is WSHSY and CDR2 SAAADI. The CDR3 sequence is 14 residues long.